Sequencing of this T cell receptor (beta chain) was carried out in a study of blood T cell repertoires in COVID-19. Profiled with immunoSEQ multiplex PCR; TCRdb holds only in-frame clones, not every one. The profile covers about 210,000 clones, with 70% to 90% appearing a single time and about 4% taken by the ten largest. Specimen: PBMCs or T cells enriched from blood (not recorded which). This TCR was sampled from a woman in her twenties or thirties who had been exposed to COVID-19.

The CDR3: CASSLVWTGVIGELFF. As DNA, the CDR3 is TGCGCCAGCAGCTTGGTTTGGACAGGGGTGATCGGGGAGCTGTTTTTT. J is TRBJ2-2 and V is TRBV5-1; 9 nucleotides agree with TRBD1. CDR1 and CDR2 (germline): SGHRS, YFSETQ. There are 16 residues in the CDR3. The junction had 7 bases not matched to a gene; V was cut back by 0 bases and J by 7 bases.